One and the same sample provided the 16 T cell receptor beta chains below, sequenced in a study of post-analysis software for immune sequencing data. Whole-study results and caveats: TRBV segments more frequent in patients than in controls numbered about five and included TRBV5-6, TRBV5-1 and TRBV20-1.

Sequencing libraries made from TCR beta cDNA carried unique molecular identifiers. Using its own MiXCR run on the PCR reads, TCRdb lists one record per CDR3 protein. This sample has roughly 800,000 distinct CDR3 sequences, with under 60% found just once. Their cognate antigens are unknown. The source material was blood. These receptors came from a girl aged 10-17 years with multiple sclerosis.

This clonotype turned up a few times. CDR3 residues: CASSLTLGQGYNEQFF. The CDR3 nucleotides are TGTGCCAGCAGTCTTACCCTGGGACAGGGATACAATGAGCAGTTCTTC. The rearrangement uses TRBV12-3 or TRBV12-4 and TRBJ2-1, with 9 bases identical to TRBD1. The CDR3 length is 16 residues. Losses at the gene ends were 5 bases for V and 4 bases for J; bases not matched to a gene: 9.

V and J are TRBV6-5 and TRBJ1-1; D unclear. Germline values: CDR1 MNHEY, CDR2 SVGAGI. With 2 bases removed from V and 1 base from J, the gap between germline ends came to 11 bases. This CDR3 region has 15 residues. Here the CDR3 DNA reads TGTGCCAGCAGTTACGATCTTGAGGGGAACACTGAAGCTTTCTTT. It yields the protein CASSYDLEGNTEAFF.

V usage is TRBV5-1 and J usage is TRBJ2-7; D remains unclear. The V gene lost 4 bases and the J gene lost 6 bases, with 17 bases spanning the gap. From germline, CDR1 is SGHRS and CDR2 YFSETQ. There are 14 residues in the CDR3. The CDR3 coding sequence is TGCGCCAGCAGCGTGTTGGGTAGGGAAAGCGAGCAGTACTTC. Translation gives CASSVLGRESEQYF.

The V gene is TRBV29-1, the J gene TRBJ2-3; D possibly corresponds to TRBD2 (6 bases). V shed 5 bases and J shed 0 bases, with 12 bases lying between them. This CDR3 has 14 residues. Germline assignment: CDR1 SQVTM and CDR2 ANQGSEA. The CDR3 DNA reads as TGCAGCGTTATGCGGGACCGGAGCACAGATACGCAGTATTTT. As protein: CSVMRDRSTDTQYF.

The genes are TRBV6-5 and TRBJ2-1; weak D call: TRBD1 (5 bases). The CDR3 length is 13 residues. Germline V CDR1 and CDR2: MNHEY, SVGAGI. V was pared by 4 bases and J by 12 bases, with 16 bases between. CDR3 protein: CASSSTRTFAQFF. Here the CDR3 DNA reads TGTGCCAGCAGTTCTACTCGGACATTTGCGCAGTTCTTC.

CDR3 in DNA: TGTGCCAGCACCAGGACACTCAGCCACGAGCAGTACTTC. Protein product: CASTRTLSHEQYF. V usage is TRBV7-9 and J usage is TRBJ2-7, with D tentatively TRBD1 (5 bases). V lost 7 bases and J lost 5, with 15 bases in between. Germline V gene lookup returns CDR1 SEHNR and CDR2 FQNEAQ (reference sequence). The CDR3 is 13 amino acids.

This clonotype came up a few times. Given a much more abundant clone one base away, this may be a read error. This chain joins TRBV6-1 and TRBJ2-1; 10 bases align to TRBD1. CDR3 length equals 15 residues. Germline V lookup: CDR1 MNHNS, CDR2 SASEGT. The ends lost 3 bases at V and 2 bases at J; junction bases unmatched: 1. The CDR3 DNA reads TGTGCCAGCAGTGAGACAGGGGGCGCCTACAATGAGCAGTTCTTC. It encodes CASSETGGAYNEQFF.

This clonotype was counted a few times. J is TRBJ2-7 and V is TRBV20-1; 11 bases map to TRBD2. Trimming removed 0 bases from V and 2 bases from J; junction bases left unmatched: 9. Germline V gene lookup returns CDR1 DFQATT and CDR2 SNEGSKA (reference sequence). This CDR3 contains 17 residues. For the CDR3, the DNA is TGCAGTGCTAGAGATACGTTGGGGACTAGCGGAACCTACGAGCAGTACTTC. Its protein is CSARDTLGTSGTYEQYF.

The CDR3 loop reads CSARGPGPYGYTF. The CDR3 nucleotides are TGCAGTGCGAGGGGTCCAGGCCCTTACGGCTACACCTTC. The J gene is TRBJ1-2, the V gene TRBV20-1; D is perhaps TRBD1 (5 bases). In germline, CDR1 is DFQATT, CDR2 SNEGSKA (reference sequence). This CDR3 has 13 amino acids. V lost 6 bases, J lost 8 bases, and 19 bases lay in between.

The chain couples TRBV29-1 to TRBJ1-1; D is uncertain. Trimming took off 6 bases at V and 4 bases at J, with 15 bases between the two ends. Germline CDR1 SQVTM, CDR2 ANQGSEA. The CDR3 length is 13 residues. The CDR3 region is CSVAGRLVTEAFF. CDR3 nucleotide sequence: TGCAGCGTGGCCGGACGGTTGGTCACTGAAGCTTTCTTT.

This clonotype has only a few counts. The rearrangement links TRBV12-3 or TRBV12-4 to TRBJ1-5, with D tentatively TRBD1 (5 bases). This CDR3 has 13 amino acids. V lost 6 bases, J lost 7 bases, and 13 bases lay in between. The CDR3 protein is CASRGDYMQPQHF. The CDR3, as DNA: TGTGCCAGCAGGGGGGACTATATGCAGCCCCAGCATTTT.

The V and J genes are TRBV13 and TRBJ2-4, with 8 bases aligning to TRBD2. V lost 0 bases to trimming and J lost 13 bases; unmatched junction nucleotides: 14. Germline V gives CDR1 PRHDT, CDR2 FYEKMQ (reference sequence). This CDR3 is built from 16 residues. As DNA, the CDR3 is TGTGCCAGCAGCTTAGGATCCCCAGCGGGAGTTGAAGAGCAGTACTTC. Amino acids: CASSLGSPAGVEEQYF. Full variable domain (remainder filled in from reference TRBV13 and TRBJ2-4): AAGVIQSPRHLIKEKRETATLKCYPIPRHDTVYWYQQGPGQDPQFLISFYEKMQSDKGSIPDRFSAQQFSDYHSELNMSSLELGDSALYFCASSLGSPAGVEEQYFGAGTRLSVL.

Remarks on this clonotype: A junction boundary mismatches the germline segment, possibly from a read error. The chain uses TRBV4-3 and TRBJ1-2; a weak D match, TRBD1 (6 bases). In germline, CDR1 is LGHNA, CDR2 YSLEER. The CDR3 has 15 residues. CDR3: CASGQGWAGYYGYTF. The CDR3 DNA reads TGCGCCAGCGGCCAGGGGTGGGCGGGATATTATGGCTACACCTTC.

The chain uses TRBV20-1 and TRBJ1-2; D perhaps matches TRBD1 (5 bases). V lost 5 bases and J 4 bases, leaving 17 bases between the germline ends. The CDR3 is 14 residues long. Germline assignment: CDR1 DFQATT and CDR2 SNEGSKA (reference sequence). CDR3 in amino acids: CSAATVFLGYGYTF. CDR3 in DNA: TGCAGTGCTGCGACAGTGTTTCTGGGCTATGGCTACACCTTC.

The chain carries TRBV4-3 and TRBJ1-2; D uncertain. V was clipped by 2 bases and J by 4 bases, with 17 bases between them. This CDR3 is 16 amino acids long. In germline, CDR1 is LGHNA, CDR2 YSLEER. Here the CDR3 DNA reads TGCGCCAGCAGCCAATCTCTCGACGGCTACTTCTATGGCTACACCTTC. It codes for CASSQSLDGYFYGYTF.

The rearrangement uses TRBV6-5 and TRBJ2-7; 11 positions agree with TRBD2. After removal of 5 bases from V and 4 bases from J, the junction contained 7 bases not matched to a gene. The CDR3 spans 15 residues. Germline CDR1 and CDR2: MNHEY and SVGAGI. Here the CDR3 DNA reads TGTGCCAGCAGTGGCTCGGGACTAGCGGCATACGAGCAGTACTTC. It codes for CASSGSGLAAYEQYF.